This T cell receptor (beta chain) came from a study of blood T cell repertoires in COVID-19. Produced via immunoSEQ multiplex PCR; TCRdb's table is partial and in-frame only. The table records over 100,000 clones, more than 85% of them present only once. This clone was counted only a few times. The sequenced material came from peripheral blood. The TCR sequence derives from a man in his sixties with COVID-19, enrolled during active disease.

The CDR3 DNA follows: TGTGCCAGCAGGCCCCCGGAGGGCGTAGAGACCCAGTACTTC. Protein sequence: CASRPPEGVETQYF. The chain couples TRBV11-2 to TRBJ2-5, with D possibly TRBD2 on 6 matching bases. CDR1 is SGHAT, CDR2 FQNNGV, per germline. This CDR3 has 14 residues. The germline V and J ends were trimmed by 6 bases and 4 bases, with 15 bases remaining between them. The full variable domain, completed using reference TRBV11-2 and TRBJ2-5, is EAGVAQSPRYKIIEKRQSVAFWCNPISGHATLYWYQQILGQGPKLLIQFQNNGVVDDSQLPKDRFSAERLKGVDSTLKIQPAKLEDSAVYLCASRPPEGVETQYFGPGTRLLVL.